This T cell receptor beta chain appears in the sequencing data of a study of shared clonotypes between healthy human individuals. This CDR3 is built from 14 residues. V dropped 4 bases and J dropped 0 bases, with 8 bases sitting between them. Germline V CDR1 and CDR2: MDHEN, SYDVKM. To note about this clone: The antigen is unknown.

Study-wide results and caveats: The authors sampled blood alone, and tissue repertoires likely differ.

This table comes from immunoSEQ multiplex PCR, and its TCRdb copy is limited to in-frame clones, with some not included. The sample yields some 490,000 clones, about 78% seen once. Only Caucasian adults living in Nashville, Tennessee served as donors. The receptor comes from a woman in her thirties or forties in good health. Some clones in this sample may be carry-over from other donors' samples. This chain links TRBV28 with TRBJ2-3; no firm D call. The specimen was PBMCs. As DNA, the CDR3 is TGTGCCAGCAGTTCCGGGTTTAGCACAGATACGCAGTATTTT. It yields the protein CASSSGFSTDTQYF. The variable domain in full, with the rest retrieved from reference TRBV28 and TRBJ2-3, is DVKVTQSSRYLVKRTGEKVFLECVQDMDHENMFWYRQDPGLGLRLIYFSYDVKMKEKGDIPEGYSVSREKKERFSLILESASTNQTSMYLCASSSGFSTDTQYFGPGTRLTVL.